Presented here are 7 T cell receptor beta chains from one specimen sequenced in a study of glioma-infiltrating T cells after dendritic cell vaccination. The repertoire was sequenced with immunoSEQ multiplex PCR; TCRdb's copy has only in-frame clones and lacks some. The sample has 60,000 to 70,000 clones, 82% seen once; the top ten hold 7% to 10%. The source was blood, collected before dendritic cell vaccination. Every receptor here comes from a human donor with glioblastoma.

This clone was observed once. This sequence joins TRBV5-1 and TRBJ1-1; D is possibly TRBD1 (6 bases). This CDR3 spans 14 amino acids. CDR1 is SGHRS and CDR2 is YFSETQ in the germline V gene. V was shortened by 0 bases and J by 2 bases, with 8 bases between the two germline ends. CDR3 nucleotide sequence: TGCGCCAGCAGCTTGGGGACAGCAAACACTGAAGCTTTCTTT. Its translation: CASSLGTANTEAFF.

Points on this clone: One junction end does not reproduce the germline sequence, and a read error may be involved. This chain uses TRBV5-1 with TRBJ2-2; weak D call: TRBD2 (6 bases). Germline V gene lookup returns CDR1 SGHRS and CDR2 YFSETQ. The CDR3 extends over 17 amino acids. CDR3 DNA: TGCGCCAGCAGCTCAACTGGCGGGGTAGCGAAGACCGGGGAGCTGTTTTTT. It yields the protein CASSSTGGVAKTGELFF. The full variable domain, in which reference TRBV5-1 and TRBJ2-2 provide the parts outside the CDR3, is KAGVTQTPRYLIKTRGQQVTLSCSPISGHRSVSWYQQTPGQGLQFLFEYFSETQRNKGNFPGRFSGRQFSNSRSEMNVSTLELGDSALYLCASSSTGGVAKTGELFFGEGSRLTVL.

The genes are TRBV5-1 and TRBJ2-3; 9 bases align to TRBD1. Per the germline V gene, CDR1 is SGHRS and CDR2 is YFSETQ. The CDR3 contains 14 residues. Losses at the gene ends were 3 bases for V and 6 bases for J; bases not matched to a gene: 5. The CDR3 bases are TGCGCCAGCAGCTGGACAGGGGCGGGGGATACGCAGTATTTT. Its translation: CASSWTGAGDTQYF.

The rearrangement joins TRBV30 to TRBJ2-1; weak D call: TRBD2 (7 bases). V gave up 3 bases and J gave up 3 bases, with 12 bases separating them. The CDR3 is made up of 14 amino acids. Germline CDR1 is GTSNPN and CDR2 is SVGIG (reference sequence). CDR3 coding DNA: TGTGCCTGGAGGGGGGGGGCCAGCTACAATGAGCAGTTCTTC. This sequence encodes CAWRGGASYNEQFF.

The chain recombines TRBV6-1 with TRBJ1-5, with D tentatively TRBD1 (5 bases). This CDR3 region has 16 residues. Germline assignment: CDR1 MNHNS and CDR2 SASEGT. The V end was cut by 2 bases, the J end by 2 bases, with 13 bases between. The CDR3 spells CASSEMGWGGNQPQHF. CDR3 in DNA: TGTGCCAGCAGTGAAATGGGTTGGGGGGGCAATCAGCCCCAGCATTTT.

This clone was recorded a few times. The gene calls are TRBV10-3 and TRBJ1-1; weak D call: TRBD1 (6 bases). The CDR3 is made up of 12 amino acids. V was shortened by 2 bases and J by 12 bases, with 13 bases between the two germline ends. Germline CDR1 reads ENHRY; CDR2 reads SYGVKD. CDR3 coding DNA: TGTGCCATCAGTGAGCCCGGACAGTTAACTTTCTTT. It is translated as CAISEPGQLTFF.

V usage is TRBV5-1 and J usage is TRBJ2-6; D is perhaps TRBD1 (5 bases). Trimming left V 4 bases short and J 0 bases short, with 11 bases between. The CDR3 contains 16 residues. Per the germline V gene, CDR1 is SGHRS and CDR2 is YFSETQ. This CDR3 reads CASSPAQGSGANVLTF. The DNA of the CDR3 is TGCGCCAGCAGCCCGGCGCAGGGCTCTGGGGCCAACGTCCTGACTTTC. The full variable domain, in which reference TRBV5-1 and TRBJ2-6 provide the parts outside the CDR3, is KAGVTQTPRYLIKTRGQQVTLSCSPISGHRSVSWYQQTPGQGLQFLFEYFSETQRNKGNFPGRFSGRQFSNSRSEMNVSTLELGDSALYLCASSPAQGSGANVLTFGAGSRLTVL.